These 32 T cell receptor beta chains were sequenced from one sample in a study of blood T cell repertoires in COVID-19. Using immunoSEQ multiplex PCR, the repertoire was profiled, and TCRdb retains in-frame clones only, with some absent. The repertoire includes about 150,000 clones, approximately 78% of them detected once, and roughly 1.8% sits in the top ten. Sequencing input: peripheral blood. The receptors come from an elderly man with acute or convalescent COVID-19.

The chain links TRBV5-6 to TRBJ2-2; 11 bases fit TRBD1. CDR1 and CDR2 (germline): SGHDT, YYEEEE. J lost 3 bases, V lost 0 bases, and 4 bases had no gene match. This CDR3 comprises 17 residues. The CDR3 DNA follows: TGTGCCAGCAGCTTGGGGGACAGGGGGATTTACACCGGGGAGCTGTTTTTT. Amino acid sequence: CASSLGDRGIYTGELFF.

V usage is TRBV2 and J usage is TRBJ1-1; D may be TRBD1 (5 bases). This CDR3 is 14 amino acids long. V shed 10 bases and J shed 1 base, with 16 bases lying between them. CDR1 SNHLY and CDR2 FYNNEI come from the germline V gene. The CDR3 DNA reads TGTGCCACTACGGACGGGCAGGGGAACACTGAAGCTTTCTTT. It specifies CATTDGQGNTEAFF.

V and J are TRBV27 and TRBJ2-2; D might be TRBD1 (6 bases). Trimming cost V 6 bases and J 5 bases, with 13 bases left between them. CDR1 and CDR2 (germline): MNHEY, SMNVEV (reference sequence). This CDR3 has 14 amino acids. The CDR3 here is CASRGAERTGELFF. CDR3 nucleotide sequence: TGTGCCAGCAGGGGGGCCGAACGGACCGGGGAGCTGTTTTTT.

The chain is built from TRBV4-1 and TRBJ2-7; 10 nucleotides line up with TRBD1. CDR1 MGHRA and CDR2 YSYEKL come from the germline V gene. The ends lost 4 bases at V and 5 bases at J; junction bases unmatched: 8. This CDR3 contains 15 residues. CDR3 sequence (DNA): TGCGCCAGCAGCCTTACGGACAGGGGGTACGACGAGCAGTACGTC. Translating it yields CASSLTDRGYDEQYV.

For this clone: A read error may produce the germline difference seen at one junction end. J is TRBJ2-2 and V is TRBV11-2; 11 bases fit TRBD1. Germline V gene sequence: CDR1 SGHAT, CDR2 FQNNGV. This CDR3 has 16 residues. CDR3 nucleotides: TGTGCCAGCAGTTTAGGACAGGGGGCTGGAACCGGGGAGCTGTTTTTT. The encoded protein is CASSLGQGAGTGELFF.

This chain connects TRBV4-2 to TRBJ2-7; the match to TRBD2 covers 11 bases. The CDR3 is 15 residues long. V dropped 5 bases and J dropped 7; count of bases not matched to a gene: 10. Germline CDR1 LGHNA, CDR2 YNFKEQ. This CDR3 reads CASSELTSGELEQYF. The CDR3 DNA reads as TGTGCCAGCAGCGAGCTGACTAGCGGGGAACTTGAGCAGTACTTC.

The genes are TRBV6-2 or TRBV6-3 and TRBJ2-7; D perhaps matches TRBD2 (6 bases). From germline, CDR1 is MNHEY and CDR2 SVGEGT. The CDR3 runs to 14 residues. Trimming shortened V by 2 bases and J by 6 bases, and 14 bases separated the two germline ends. The CDR3 coding sequence is TGTGCCAGCAGTTACCTACAGCGGGCAGGCGAGCAGTACTTC. It is translated as CASSYLQRAGEQYF.

CDR3 in amino acids: CASSGQGKGYTF. The CDR3, as DNA: TGTGCCAGCAGTGGACAGGGCAAGGGCTACACCTTC. This chain links TRBV28 with TRBJ1-2, with 8 bases lining up with TRBD1. Germline lookup yields CDR1 MDHEN and CDR2 SYDVKM. The CDR3 is made up of 12 amino acids. Trimming at V came to 5 bases and at J to 8 bases, leaving 4 bases not matched to a gene.

The chain couples TRBV28 to TRBJ2-7; tentatively, D is TRBD2 (6 bases). Germline CDR1 reads MDHEN; CDR2 reads SYDVKM. Trimming removed 5 bases at V and 3 bases at J, with 17 bases between. There are 15 residues in the CDR3. CDR3 sequence reads: CASSIGGIAYYEQYV. The CDR3 nucleotides are TGTGCCAGCAGTATTGGGGGGATCGCTTACTACGAGCAGTACGTC.

The rearrangement joins TRBV30 to TRBJ1-6; D ambiguous. The V end lost 4 bases, the J end lost 9 bases, and 7 bases lay between the germline ends. Looked up from germline, CDR1 is GTSNPN and CDR2 is SVGIG (reference sequence). The CDR3 is 11 residues long. This CDR3 is CAWKTSSPLHF. Written as DNA, the CDR3 is TGTGCCTGGAAGACTAGTTCACCCCTCCACTTT.

In this sample, this clone turned up once. This sequence joins TRBV5-1 and TRBJ1-1; 7 nucleotides match TRBD1. V was pared by 3 bases and J by 4 bases, with 3 bases of the junction left unmatched. The CDR3 extends over 13 amino acids. In germline, CDR1 is SGHRS, CDR2 YFSETQ. The CDR3: CASSSDRATEAFF. DNA for the CDR3: TGCGCCAGCAGCTCCGACAGGGCCACTGAAGCTTTCTTT.

This sequence joins TRBV7-9 and TRBJ2-1, with D possibly matching TRBD1 (5 bases). This CDR3 is built from 15 residues. Per the germline V gene, CDR1 is SEHNR and CDR2 is FQNEAQ (reference sequence). With 0 bases removed from V and 3 bases from J, the gap between germline ends came to 9 bases. CDR3 amino acids: CASSLAGPFYNEQFF. The CDR3 coding sequence is TGTGCCAGCAGCTTAGCGGGGCCGTTCTACAATGAGCAGTTCTTC.

This chain joins TRBV11-1 and TRBJ1-2, with a possible D match to TRBD1 (5 bases). Germline V gene lookup returns CDR1 SGHAT and CDR2 FQDESV (reference sequence). CDR3 length: 13 residues. V was cut by 4 bases and J by 4 bases, with 10 bases left in between. CDR3 amino acids: CASSSDTTYGYTF. The CDR3 nucleotides read TGTGCCAGCAGCTCGGACACCACCTATGGCTACACCTTC.

This chain joins TRBV7-9 and TRBJ2-1; 7 positions agree with TRBD1. This CDR3 spans 17 amino acids. Unmatched junction bases numbered 12, after V lost 2 bases and J lost 5 bases. The germline CDR1 and CDR2 sequences are SEHNR and FQNEAQ (reference sequence). The CDR3 is CASSLSWDRFFDNEQFF. The CDR3 DNA is TGTGCCAGCAGCTTATCGTGGGACAGATTTTTCGACAATGAGCAGTTCTTC.

The chain carries TRBV5-4 and TRBJ2-1; 10 bases are shared with TRBD1. V lost 5 bases, J lost 7 bases, and 6 bases stayed unmatched. The CDR3 sequence is 14 residues long. Germline V gene lookup returns CDR1 SGHNT and CDR2 YYREEE (reference sequence). The DNA for the CDR3 is TGTGCCAGCAGGGGGACAGGGGAGGTAAATGAGCAGTTCTTC. Residues: CASRGTGEVNEQFF.

V gene TRBV5-5 combines with J gene TRBJ2-3, with a possible D match to TRBD1 (5 bases). Germline V gene lookup returns CDR1 SGHKS and CDR2 YYEKEE (reference sequence). The CDR3 runs 15 residues. Deletions cut 0 bases from V and 1 base from J, with 9 bases between. The CDR3: CASSLVGRGTDTQYF. DNA for the CDR3: TGTGCCAGCAGCTTGGTAGGCAGGGGCACAGATACGCAGTATTTT.

The genes are TRBV4-3 and TRBJ1-2; a possible D gene is TRBD1 (6 bases). Trimming removed 0 bases from V and 14 bases from J, with 19 bases in between. Germline values: CDR1 LGHNA, CDR2 YSLEER. This CDR3 comprises 14 residues. This chain's CDR3 is CASSQETGGRARTF. CDR3 in DNA: TGCGCCAGCAGCCAAGAGACAGGAGGTCGGGCAAGGACCTTC.

The rearrangement uses TRBV11-3 and TRBJ2-1, with TRBD2 matching 16 bases. The CDR3 runs to 17 residues. CDR1 and CDR2 from the germline V gene are SGHNT and YENEEA. V shed 5 bases, J shed 2 bases, and the junction held 3 bases outside the gene matches. The CDR3 nucleotides read TGTGCCAGCAGCCCCGGGACTAGCGGGGGGGCCTACAATGAGCAGTTCTTC. Residues: CASSPGTSGGAYNEQFF. The variable domain in full, with the rest retrieved from reference TRBV11-3 and TRBJ2-1, is EAGVVQSPRYKIIEKKQPVAFWCNPISGHNTLYWYLQNLGQGPELLIRYENEEAVDDSQLPKDRFSAERLKGVDSTLKIQPAELGDSAVYLCASSPGTSGGAYNEQFFGPGTRLTVL.

This chain joins TRBV28 and TRBJ1-2; 7 positions agree with TRBD1. The CDR3 spans 13 residues. V dropped 6 bases and J dropped 5; count of bases not matched to a gene: 6. CDR1 is MDHEN and CDR2 is SYDVKM in the germline V gene. The CDR3 DNA sequence: TGTGCCAGCAGGCTCACAGGGGAGTATGGCTACACCTTC. Translated: CASRLTGEYGYTF.

The chain uses TRBV5-1 and TRBJ2-5, with unresolved D. Germline lookup yields CDR1 SGHRS and CDR2 YFSETQ. The CDR3 contains 15 residues. Trimming shortened V by 5 bases and J by 2 bases, and 16 bases separated the two germline ends. The CDR3 DNA is TGCGCCAGCAGTCGAGATATGAGCTCGCAAGAGACCCAGTACTTC. Residues: CASSRDMSSQETQYF.

The chain carries TRBV5-1 and TRBJ1-1; the D gene is possibly TRBD1 (6 bases). The germline gives CDR1 SGHRS, CDR2 YFSETQ. The CDR3 runs 15 residues. Trimming removed 3 bases from V and 4 bases from J, with 16 bases in between. CDR3 nucleotides: TGCGCCAGCAGCTCTCTCGACAGGTGGGGCACTGAAGCTTTCTTT. Amino acid sequence: CASSSLDRWGTEAFF. The variable domain in full, with the rest retrieved from reference TRBV5-1 and TRBJ1-1, is KAGVTQTPRYLIKTRGQQVTLSCSPISGHRSVSWYQQTPGQGLQFLFEYFSETQRNKGNFPGRFSGRQFSNSRSEMNVSTLELGDSALYLCASSSLDRWGTEAFFGQGTRLTVV.

The chain joins TRBV7-9 to TRBJ1-1; maybe TRBD1 (5 bases). The CDR3 extends over 14 amino acids. CDR1 is SEHNR and CDR2 is FQNEAQ in the germline V gene (reference sequence). The V end was cut by 5 bases, the J end by 1 base, with 11 bases between. DNA for the CDR3: TGTGCCAGCAGCCCCCAGGGCCAGAACACTGAAGCTTTCTTT. It encodes CASSPQGQNTEAFF.

The rearrangement joins TRBV19 to TRBJ1-2; 11 positions agree with TRBD1. This CDR3 contains 18 residues. Looked up from germline, CDR1 is LNHDA and CDR2 is SQIVND (reference sequence). The V gene end was trimmed by 6 bases and the J gene end by 2 bases; junction bases not matched to a gene: 14. Here the CDR3 reads CASSLAAGTGGPNYGYTF. Written as DNA, the CDR3 is TGTGCCAGTAGCCTAGCCGCCGGGACAGGGGGACCCAACTATGGCTACACCTTC.

This chain links TRBV10-3 with TRBJ2-1; weak D call: TRBD1 (5 bases). Trimming removed 8 bases from V and 7 bases from J, with 12 bases in between. The CDR3 length is 12 residues. The V gene's germline CDR1 is ENHRY and CDR2 SYGVKD. The CDR3 loop reads CAIGAPSNEQFF. The CDR3 DNA reads TGTGCCATCGGGGCTCCCTCAAATGAGCAGTTCTTC.

The V gene is TRBV29-1, the J gene TRBJ2-1, with 9 bases identical to TRBD2. This CDR3 is 15 amino acids long. Trimming cost V 1 base and J 4 bases; bases outside gene matches: 5. Germline V gene data show CDR1 as SQVTM and CDR2 as ANQGSEA. DNA for the CDR3: TGCAGCGTTGAAGGCGGGGGGGCGCTTTACAATGAGCAGTTCTTC. Residues: CSVEGGGALYNEQFF.

In nucleotides, the CDR3 is TGTGCCAGCACCCCCGGGACACACTATGGCTACACCTTC. Residues: CASTPGTHYGYTF. V and J are TRBV28 and TRBJ1-2, with TRBD1 as a possible D gene (6 bases). The CDR3 covers 13 residues. V dropped 7 bases and J dropped 3 bases, with 12 bases sitting between them. Germline values: CDR1 MDHEN, CDR2 SYDVKM.

This chain links TRBV5-1 with TRBJ2-1; possibly TRBD1 for D (6 bases). Trimming shortened V by 2 bases and J by 7 bases, and 13 bases separated the two germline ends. Germline loops: CDR1 SGHRS, CDR2 YFSETQ. CDR3 length equals 14 residues. The CDR3, as DNA: TGCGCCAGCAGCTTAGCAGGACAGTTTAATGAGCAGTTCTTC. Its translation is CASSLAGQFNEQFF.

The J gene is TRBJ2-7, the V gene TRBV24-1; tentatively, D is TRBD1 (7 bases). V was cut by 6 bases and J by 2 bases, with 22 bases left in between. The CDR3 runs 17 residues. The germline V gene encodes CDR1 KGHDR and CDR2 SFDVKD. CDR3 nucleotides: TGTGCCACCAGTACGGGGGACAGTATGGCGGAGGCCTACGAGCAGTACTTC. It codes for CATSTGDSMAEAYEQYF.

A remark on this clone: A read error may account for a junction end that differs from germline. The chain recombines TRBV7-7 with TRBJ2-5, with 9 positions matching TRBD2. CDR3 length equals 17 residues. CDR1 is SSHAT, CDR2 FNYEAQ, per germline (reference sequence). The CDR3 region is CASSLARSGGIQETQYF. In DNA form, the CDR3 reads TGTGCTAGCAGCTTAGCGAGGAGCGGGGGGATACAAGAGACCCAGTACTTC.

The V and J genes are TRBV4-2 and TRBJ1-2; no reliable D call. CDR3 length equals 15 residues. Germline V gene lookup returns CDR1 LGHNA and CDR2 YNFKEQ. The V end was cut by 0 bases, the J end by 4 bases, with 12 bases between. CDR3 in amino acids: CASSQDSQVAYGYTF. In DNA form, the CDR3 reads TGTGCCAGCAGCCAAGATAGTCAGGTCGCCTATGGCTACACCTTC.

This clone was seen just once. This chain links TRBV15 with TRBJ2-1, with D perhaps TRBD2 (6 bases). Germline V gene sequence: CDR1 LNHNV, CDR2 YYDKDF (reference sequence). V was clipped by 3 bases and J by 3 bases, with 12 bases between them. CDR3 size: 15 residues. The CDR3 loop is CATSRGGGVYNEQFF. In nucleotides, the CDR3 is TGTGCCACCAGCAGGGGTGGCGGGGTCTACAATGAGCAGTTCTTC.

The chain joins TRBV6-5 to TRBJ2-7; 9 nucleotides match TRBD1. With 11 bases clipped from V and 4 bases from J, the junction kept 12 bases outside the gene matches. Germline CDR1 is MNHEY and CDR2 is SVGAGI. CDR3 size: 14 residues. The CDR3 bases are TGTGCCGGCGGACAGGGGCTCCGAAATTACGAGCAGTACTTC. Translation gives CAGGQGLRNYEQYF.